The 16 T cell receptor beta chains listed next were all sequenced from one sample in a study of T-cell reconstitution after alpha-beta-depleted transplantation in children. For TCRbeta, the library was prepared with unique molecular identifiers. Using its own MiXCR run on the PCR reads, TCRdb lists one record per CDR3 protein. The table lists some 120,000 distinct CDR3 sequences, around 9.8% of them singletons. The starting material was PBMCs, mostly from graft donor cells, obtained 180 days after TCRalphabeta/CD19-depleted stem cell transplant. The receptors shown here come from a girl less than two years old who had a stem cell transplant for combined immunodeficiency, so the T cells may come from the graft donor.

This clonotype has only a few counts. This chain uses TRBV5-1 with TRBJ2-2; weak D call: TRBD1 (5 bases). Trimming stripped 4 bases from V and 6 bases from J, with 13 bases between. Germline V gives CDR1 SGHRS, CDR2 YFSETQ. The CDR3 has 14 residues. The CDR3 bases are TGCGCCAGCAGCCCTGGCCCAGGGCCCGGGGAGCTGTTTTTT. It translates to CASSPGPGPGELFF.

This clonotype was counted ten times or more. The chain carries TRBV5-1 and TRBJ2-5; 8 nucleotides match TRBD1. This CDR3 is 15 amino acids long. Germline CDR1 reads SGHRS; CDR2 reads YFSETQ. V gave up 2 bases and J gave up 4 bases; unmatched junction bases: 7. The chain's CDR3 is CASSLGQGSIETQYF. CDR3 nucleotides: TGCGCCAGCAGCTTAGGACAGGGATCGATAGAGACCCAGTACTTC.

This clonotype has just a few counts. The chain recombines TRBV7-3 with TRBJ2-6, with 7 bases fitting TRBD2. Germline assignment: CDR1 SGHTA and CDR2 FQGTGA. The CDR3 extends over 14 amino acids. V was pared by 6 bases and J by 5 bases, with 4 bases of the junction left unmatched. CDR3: CASSPGTRANVLTF. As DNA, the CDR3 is TGTGCCAGCAGTCCCGGGACTAGGGCCAACGTCCTGACTTTC.

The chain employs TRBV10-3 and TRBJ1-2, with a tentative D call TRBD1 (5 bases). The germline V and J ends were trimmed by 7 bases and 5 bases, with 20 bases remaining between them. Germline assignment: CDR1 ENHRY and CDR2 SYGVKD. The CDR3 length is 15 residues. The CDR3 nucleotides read TGTGCCATCACCCGAACTAACGCGGGGGTATATGGCTACACCTTC. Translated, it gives CAITRTNAGVYGYTF.

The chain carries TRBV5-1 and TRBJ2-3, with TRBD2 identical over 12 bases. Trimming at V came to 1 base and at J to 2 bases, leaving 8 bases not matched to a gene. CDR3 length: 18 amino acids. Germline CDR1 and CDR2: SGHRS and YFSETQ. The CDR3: CASSLRLAGGIHTDTQYF. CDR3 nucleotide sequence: TGCGCCAGCAGCTTGAGGCTAGCGGGAGGGATTCACACAGATACGCAGTATTTT.

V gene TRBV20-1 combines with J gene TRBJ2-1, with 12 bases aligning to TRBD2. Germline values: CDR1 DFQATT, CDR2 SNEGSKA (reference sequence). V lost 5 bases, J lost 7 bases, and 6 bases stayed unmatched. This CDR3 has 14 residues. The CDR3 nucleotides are TGCAGTGCTCCTCTAGCGGGAGGGTGGAATGAGCAGTTCTTC. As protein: CSAPLAGGWNEQFF.

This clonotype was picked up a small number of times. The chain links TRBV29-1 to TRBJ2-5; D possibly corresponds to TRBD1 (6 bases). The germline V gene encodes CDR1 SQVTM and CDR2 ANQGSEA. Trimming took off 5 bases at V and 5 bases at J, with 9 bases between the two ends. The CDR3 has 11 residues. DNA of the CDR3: TGCAGCGTTAGGGACATTGAGACCCAGTACTTC. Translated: CSVRDIETQYF.

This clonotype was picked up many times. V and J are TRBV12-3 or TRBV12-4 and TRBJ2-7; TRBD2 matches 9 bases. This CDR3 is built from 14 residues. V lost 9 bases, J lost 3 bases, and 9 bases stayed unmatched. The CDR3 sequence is CASSPGLAGYEQYF. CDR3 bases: TGTGCCAGTAGTCCGGGACTAGCTGGCTACGAGCAGTACTTC.

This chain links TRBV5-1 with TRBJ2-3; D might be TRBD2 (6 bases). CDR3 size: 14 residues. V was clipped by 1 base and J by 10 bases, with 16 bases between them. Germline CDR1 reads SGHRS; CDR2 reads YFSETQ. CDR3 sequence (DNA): TGCGCCAGCAGCTTGAGACTAGAGACTGGCTCGCAGTATTTT. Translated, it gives CASSLRLETGSQYF. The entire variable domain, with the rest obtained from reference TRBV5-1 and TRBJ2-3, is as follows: KAGVTQTPRYLIKTRGQQVTLSCSPISGHRSVSWYQQTPGQGLQFLFEYFSETQRNKGNFPGRFSGRQFSNSRSEMNVSTLELGDSALYLCASSLRLETGSQYFGPGTRLTVL.

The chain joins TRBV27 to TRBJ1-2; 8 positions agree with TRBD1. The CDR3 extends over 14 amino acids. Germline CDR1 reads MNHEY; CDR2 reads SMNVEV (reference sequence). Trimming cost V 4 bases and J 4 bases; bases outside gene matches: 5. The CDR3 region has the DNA TGTGCCAGCAGTTCACTGGACAGGGTCTATGGCTACACCTTC. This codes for CASSSLDRVYGYTF.

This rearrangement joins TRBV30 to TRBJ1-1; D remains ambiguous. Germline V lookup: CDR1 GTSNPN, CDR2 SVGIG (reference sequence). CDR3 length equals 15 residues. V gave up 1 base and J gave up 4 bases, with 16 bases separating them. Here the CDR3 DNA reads TGTGCCTGGAGTGGGAAGACACCCCCCAGCACTGAAGCTTTCTTT. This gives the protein CAWSGKTPPSTEAFF.

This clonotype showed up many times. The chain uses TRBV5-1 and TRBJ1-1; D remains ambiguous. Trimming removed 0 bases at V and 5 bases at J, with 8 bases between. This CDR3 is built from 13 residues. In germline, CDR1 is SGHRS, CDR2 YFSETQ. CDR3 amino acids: CASSLDAGTEAFF. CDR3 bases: TGCGCCAGCAGCTTGGATGCGGGGACTGAAGCTTTCTTT.

The CDR3 sequence is CASSFGGLSGYTF. In DNA form, the CDR3 reads TGTGCCAGCAGTTTCGGAGGGTTATCAGGCTACACCTTC. The chain employs TRBV12-3 or TRBV12-4 and TRBJ1-2; D is unclear. The CDR3 runs to 13 residues. The V end was cut by 3 bases, the J end by 8 bases, with 13 bases between.

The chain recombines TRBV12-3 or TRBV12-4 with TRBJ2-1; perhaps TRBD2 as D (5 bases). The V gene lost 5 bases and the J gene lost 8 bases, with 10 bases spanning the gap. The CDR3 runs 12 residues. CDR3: CASSREGYEQFF. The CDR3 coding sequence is TGTGCCAGCAGTCGAGAGGGCTATGAGCAGTTCTTC.

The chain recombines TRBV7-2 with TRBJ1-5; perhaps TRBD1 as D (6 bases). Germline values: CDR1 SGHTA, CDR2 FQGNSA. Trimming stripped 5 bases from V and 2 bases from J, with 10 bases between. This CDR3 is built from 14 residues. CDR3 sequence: CASSPGHRNQPQHF. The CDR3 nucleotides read TGTGCCAGCAGCCCGGGACACCGCAATCAGCCCCAGCATTTT.

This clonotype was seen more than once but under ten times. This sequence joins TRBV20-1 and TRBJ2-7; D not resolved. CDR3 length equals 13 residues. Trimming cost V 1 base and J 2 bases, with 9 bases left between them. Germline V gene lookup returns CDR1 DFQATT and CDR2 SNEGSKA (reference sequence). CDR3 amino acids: CSARVHIPYEQYF. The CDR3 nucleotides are TGCAGTGCTAGAGTTCATATCCCCTACGAGCAGTACTTC.